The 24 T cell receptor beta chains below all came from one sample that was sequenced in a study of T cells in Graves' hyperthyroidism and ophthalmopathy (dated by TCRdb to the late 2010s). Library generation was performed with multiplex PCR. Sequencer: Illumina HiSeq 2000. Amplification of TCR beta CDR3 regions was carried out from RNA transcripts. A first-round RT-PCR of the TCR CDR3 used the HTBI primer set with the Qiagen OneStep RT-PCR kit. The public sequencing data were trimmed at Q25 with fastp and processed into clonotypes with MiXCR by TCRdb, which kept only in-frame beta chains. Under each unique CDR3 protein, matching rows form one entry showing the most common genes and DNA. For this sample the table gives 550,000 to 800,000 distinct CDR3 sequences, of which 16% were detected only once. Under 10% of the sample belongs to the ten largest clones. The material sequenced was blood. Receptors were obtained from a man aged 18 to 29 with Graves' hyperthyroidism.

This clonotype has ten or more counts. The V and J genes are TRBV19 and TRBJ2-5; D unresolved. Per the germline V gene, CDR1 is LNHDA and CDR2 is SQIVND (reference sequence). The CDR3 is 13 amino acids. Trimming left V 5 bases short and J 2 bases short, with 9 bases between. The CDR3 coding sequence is TGTGCCAGTAGTCTTCGGATGCAAGAGACCCAGTACTTC. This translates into CASSLRMQETQYF.

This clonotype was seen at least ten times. Written as DNA, the CDR3 is TGCAGTGCTCCTTCAGGGGCCAATGAAAAACTGTTTTTT. Translating it yields CSAPSGANEKLFF. V is TRBV20-1 and J is TRBJ1-4, with a weak D call TRBD1 (6 bases). In germline, CDR1 is DFQATT, CDR2 SNEGSKA (reference sequence). V was trimmed by 5 bases and J by 5 bases, leaving 12 bases between them. This CDR3 is 13 amino acids long.

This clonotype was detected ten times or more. CDR3 in amino acids: CASSPVGHESYGYTF. CDR3 in DNA: TGTGCCAGCTCACCAGTTGGACACGAGTCCTATGGCTACACCTTC. The gene calls are TRBV18 and TRBJ1-2; maybe TRBD1 (5 bases). The V gene lost 2 bases and the J gene lost 4 bases, with 14 bases spanning the gap. This CDR3 is 15 amino acids long. The germline V gene has CDR1 KGHSH and CDR2 LQKENI. Supplemented by reference TRBV18 and TRBJ1-2, the full variable domain reads NAGVMQNPRHLVRRRGQEARLRCSPMKGHSHVYWYRQLPEEGLKFMVYLQKENIIDESGMPKERFSAEFPKEGPSILRIQQVVRGDSAAYFCASSPVGHESYGYTFGSGTRLTVV.

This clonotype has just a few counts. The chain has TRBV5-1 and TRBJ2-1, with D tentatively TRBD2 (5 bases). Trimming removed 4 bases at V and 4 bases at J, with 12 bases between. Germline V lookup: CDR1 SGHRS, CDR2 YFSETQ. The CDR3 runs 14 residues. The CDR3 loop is CASSPPREYNEQFF. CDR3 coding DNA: TGCGCCAGCAGCCCACCTAGGGAGTACAATGAGCAGTTCTTC.

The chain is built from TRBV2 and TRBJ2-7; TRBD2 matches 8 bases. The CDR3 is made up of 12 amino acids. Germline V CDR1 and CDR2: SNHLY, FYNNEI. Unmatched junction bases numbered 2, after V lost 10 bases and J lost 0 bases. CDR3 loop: CAIAGGSYEQYF. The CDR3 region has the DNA TGTGCCATCGCGGGAGGCTCCTACGAGCAGTACTTC.

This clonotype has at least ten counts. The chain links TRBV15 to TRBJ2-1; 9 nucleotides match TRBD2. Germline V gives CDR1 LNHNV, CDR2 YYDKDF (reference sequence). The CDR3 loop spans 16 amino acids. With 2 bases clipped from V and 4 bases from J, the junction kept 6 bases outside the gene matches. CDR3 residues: CATSRPSSGKYNEQFF. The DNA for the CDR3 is TGTGCCACCAGCAGACCGTCTAGCGGGAAGTACAATGAGCAGTTCTTC.

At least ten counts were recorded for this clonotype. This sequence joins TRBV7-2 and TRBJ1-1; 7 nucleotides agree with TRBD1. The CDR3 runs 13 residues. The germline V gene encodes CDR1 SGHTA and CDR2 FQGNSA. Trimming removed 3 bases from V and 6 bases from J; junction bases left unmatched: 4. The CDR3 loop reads CASSLIQGAEAFF. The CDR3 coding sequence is TGTGCCAGCAGCTTGATCCAGGGGGCTGAAGCTTTCTTT.

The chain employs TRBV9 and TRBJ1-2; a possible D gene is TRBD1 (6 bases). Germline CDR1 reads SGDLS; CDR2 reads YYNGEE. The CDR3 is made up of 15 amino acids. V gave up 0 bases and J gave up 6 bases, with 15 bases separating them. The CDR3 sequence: CASSVGHRVSDGYTF. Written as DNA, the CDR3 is TGTGCCAGCAGCGTAGGCCACAGGGTGTCGGATGGCTACACCTTC.

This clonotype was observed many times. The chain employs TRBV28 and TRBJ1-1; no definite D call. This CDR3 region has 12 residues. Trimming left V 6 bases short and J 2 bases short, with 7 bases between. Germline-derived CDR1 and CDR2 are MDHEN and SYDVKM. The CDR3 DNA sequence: TGTGCCAGCAGATCTACTAACACTGAAGCTTTCTTT. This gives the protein CASRSTNTEAFF.

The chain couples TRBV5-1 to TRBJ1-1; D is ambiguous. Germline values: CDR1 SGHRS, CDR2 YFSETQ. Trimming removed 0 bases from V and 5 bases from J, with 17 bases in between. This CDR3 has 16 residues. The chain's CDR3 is CASSLGQVTFRTEAFF. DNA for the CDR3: TGCGCCAGCAGCTTGGGCCAAGTGACCTTTAGGACTGAAGCTTTCTTT.

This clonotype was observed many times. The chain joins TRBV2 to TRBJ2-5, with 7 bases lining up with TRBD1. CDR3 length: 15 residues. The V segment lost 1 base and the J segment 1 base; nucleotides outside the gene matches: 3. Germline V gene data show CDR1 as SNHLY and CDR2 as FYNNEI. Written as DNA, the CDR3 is TGTGCCAGCAGTGAAGGGGGACAGCCCCAAGAGACCCAGTACTTC. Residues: CASSEGGQPQETQYF. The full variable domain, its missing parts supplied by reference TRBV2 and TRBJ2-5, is EPEVTQTPSHQVTQMGQEVILRCVPISNHLYFYWYRQILGQKVEFLVSFYNNEISEKSEIFDDQFSVERPDGSNFTLKIRSTKLEDSAMYFCASSEGGQPQETQYFGPGTRLLVL.

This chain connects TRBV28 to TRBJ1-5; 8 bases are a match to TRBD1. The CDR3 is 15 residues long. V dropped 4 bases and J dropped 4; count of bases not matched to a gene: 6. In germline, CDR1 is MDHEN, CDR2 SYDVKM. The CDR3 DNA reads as TGTGCCAGCAGTTCCCGGGACAGGATTAATCAGCCCCAGCATTTT. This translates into CASSSRDRINQPQHF.

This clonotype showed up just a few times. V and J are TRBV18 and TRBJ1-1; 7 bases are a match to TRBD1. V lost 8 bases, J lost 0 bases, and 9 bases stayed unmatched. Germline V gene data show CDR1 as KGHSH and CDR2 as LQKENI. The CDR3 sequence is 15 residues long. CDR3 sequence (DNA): TGTGCCAGCGCGCGAGGACAGGCCGTGAACACTGAAGCTTTCTTT. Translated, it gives CASARGQAVNTEAFF.

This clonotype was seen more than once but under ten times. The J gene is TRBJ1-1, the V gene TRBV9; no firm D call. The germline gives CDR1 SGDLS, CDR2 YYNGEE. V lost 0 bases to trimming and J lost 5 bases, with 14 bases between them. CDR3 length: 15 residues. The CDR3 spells CASSVADSYDTEAFF. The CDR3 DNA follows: TGTGCCAGCAGCGTAGCAGACTCCTACGATACTGAAGCTTTCTTT.

The CDR3 here is CSATYRGVDEQYF. Here the CDR3 DNA reads TGCAGTGCTACCTACAGGGGAGTTGACGAGCAGTACTTC. V gene TRBV20-1 combines with J gene TRBJ2-7; TRBD1 matches at 7 bases. Per germline, CDR1 DFQATT and CDR2 SNEGSKA (reference sequence). This CDR3 spans 13 amino acids. Germline trimming cut 4 bases from V and 5 bases from J; bases unmatched to any gene: 8.

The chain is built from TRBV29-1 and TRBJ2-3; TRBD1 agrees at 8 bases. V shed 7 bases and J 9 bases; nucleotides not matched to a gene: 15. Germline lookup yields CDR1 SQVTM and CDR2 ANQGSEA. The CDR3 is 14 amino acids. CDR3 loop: CSGRVDRVAETQYF. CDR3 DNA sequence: TGCAGCGGGCGGGTGGACAGGGTGGCTGAGACGCAGTATTTT.

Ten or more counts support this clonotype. The CDR3, as DNA: TGCAGTATTGACAGGGGTTGGACCCAGTACTTC. This translates into CSIDRGWTQYF. The J gene is TRBJ2-5, the V gene TRBV29-1, with TRBD1 matching over 8 bases. CDR1 and CDR2 from the germline V gene are SQVTM and ANQGSEA. The CDR3 has 11 amino acids. The full variable domain, rest sourced from reference TRBV29-1 and TRBJ2-5, is SAVISQKPSRDICQRGTSLTIQCQVDSQVTMMFWYRQQPGQSLTLIATANQGSEATYESGFVIDKFPISRPNLTFSTLTVSNMSPEDSSIYLCSIDRGWTQYFGPGTRLLVL.

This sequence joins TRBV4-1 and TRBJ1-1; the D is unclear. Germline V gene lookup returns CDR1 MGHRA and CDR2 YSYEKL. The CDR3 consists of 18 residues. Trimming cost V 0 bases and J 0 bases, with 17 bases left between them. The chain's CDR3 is CASSQEIGQWVLNTEAFF. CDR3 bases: TGCGCCAGCAGCCAAGAGATTGGGCAGTGGGTCTTGAACACTGAAGCTTTCTTT.

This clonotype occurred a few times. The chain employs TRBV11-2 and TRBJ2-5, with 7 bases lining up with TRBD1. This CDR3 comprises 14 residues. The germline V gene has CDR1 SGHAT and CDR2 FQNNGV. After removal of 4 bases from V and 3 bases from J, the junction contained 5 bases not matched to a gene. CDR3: CASSSATGKETQYF. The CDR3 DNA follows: TGTGCCAGCAGCTCCGCGACAGGGAAAGAGACCCAGTACTTC.

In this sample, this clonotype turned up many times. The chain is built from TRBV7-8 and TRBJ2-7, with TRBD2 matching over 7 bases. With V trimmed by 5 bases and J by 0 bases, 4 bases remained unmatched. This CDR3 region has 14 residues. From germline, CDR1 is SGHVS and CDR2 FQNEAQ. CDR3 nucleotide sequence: TGTGCCAGCAGCACAGCTAGCGGCTCCTACGAGCAGTACTTC. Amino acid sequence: CASSTASGSYEQYF.

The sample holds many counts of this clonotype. The CDR3 DNA reads TGTGCCAGCAGAACTCTACCGGGACAGGGGGCCAATGAGCAGTTCTTC. Translated, it gives CASRTLPGQGANEQFF. This chain uses TRBV28 with TRBJ2-1, with TRBD1 matching 12 bases. Germline lookup yields CDR1 MDHEN and CDR2 SYDVKM. With V trimmed by 6 bases and J by 6 bases, 9 bases remained unmatched. The CDR3 sequence is 16 residues long.

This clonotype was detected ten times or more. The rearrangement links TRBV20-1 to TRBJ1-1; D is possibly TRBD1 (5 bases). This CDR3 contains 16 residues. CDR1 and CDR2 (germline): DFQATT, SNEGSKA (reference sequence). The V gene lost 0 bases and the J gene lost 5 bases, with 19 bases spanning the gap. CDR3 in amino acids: CSARDPQRGKGTEAFF. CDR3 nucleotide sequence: TGCAGTGCTAGAGACCCCCAGCGGGGGAAAGGTACTGAAGCTTTCTTT.

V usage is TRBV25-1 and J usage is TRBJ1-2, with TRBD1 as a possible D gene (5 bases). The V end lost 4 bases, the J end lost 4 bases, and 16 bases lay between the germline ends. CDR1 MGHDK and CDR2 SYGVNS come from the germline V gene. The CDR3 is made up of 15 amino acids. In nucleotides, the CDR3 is TGTGCCAGCAGTGCATACGTTACAGGCGCCTATGGCTACACCTTC. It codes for CASSAYVTGAYGYTF.

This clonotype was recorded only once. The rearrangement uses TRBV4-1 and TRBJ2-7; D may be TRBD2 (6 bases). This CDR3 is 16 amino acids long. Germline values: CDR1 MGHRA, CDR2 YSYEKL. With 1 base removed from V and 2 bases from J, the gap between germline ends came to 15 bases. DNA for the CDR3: TGCGCCAGCAGCCAAGTCCCCGGGGAGGCAACCTACGAGCAGTACTTC. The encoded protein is CASSQVPGEATYEQYF.